This T cell receptor (beta chain) was captured in a study of blood T cell repertoires in COVID-19. Overall study: T cells, B-cell-depleted T cells, or PBMCs provided the cDNA or gDNA that served as material.

In the authors' workflow: Amplification of reference gene primers was used by the study to estimate nucleated cell counts. Profiled with immunoSEQ multiplex PCR; TCRdb holds only in-frame clones, not every one. Clone size and the V and J calls come from that table; the DNA yielded D and trimming. Seen here are about 260,000 clones, 86% observed once, and the top ten hold over 7.5%. Germline V CDR1 and CDR2: MGHDK, SYGVNS. V lost 5 bases and J 1 base, leaving 6 bases between the germline ends. The CDR3 loop spans 14 amino acids. The chain has TRBV25-1 and TRBJ2-6, with a possible D match to TRBD1 (6 bases). Sequencing used peripheral blood. The sequence derives from a man between 35 and 55 years old who had recovered from COVID-19. CDR3 coding DNA: TGTGCCAGCAGTCAGGGGTCTGGGGCCAACGTCCTGACTTTC. Protein: CASSQGSGANVLTF.